The 22 T cell receptor beta chains in this list originate from one sample, sequenced in a study of CD4 T cells in relation to SARS-CoV-2 and coronaviruses. CD4+ T cells from unexposed donors were obtained before the COVID-19 pandemic (2011-2018). Isolation of CD4+ T cells took place after less than 11 days in culture. Their antigen targets remain unknown. Sequencing used immunoSEQ multiplex PCR; TCRdb keeps in-frame clones, though not all of them. The sample records just over 15,000 clones, roughly 78% being singletons. Sequenced material: CD4+ T cells from PBMCs, cultured in vitro. The receptors stem from a human donor in good health.

This clone was counted a few times. A read error may account for a junction end that differs from germline. DNA of the CDR3: TGTGCCAGCAGCCCCCGAGAGTTCCGTAGGCGTTTT. This translates into CASSPREFRRRF. The rearrangement uses TRBV7-9 and TRBJ2-2; D is ambiguous. The CDR3 totals 12 residues. Germline CDR1 and CDR2: SEHNR and FQNEAQ (reference sequence). Full variable domain (outside the CDR3, taken from reference TRBV7-9 and TRBJ2-2): DTGVSQNPRHKITKRGQNVTFRCDPISEHNRLYWYRQTLGQGPEFLTYFQNEAQLEKSRLLSDRFSAERPKGSFSTLEIQRTEQGDSAMYLCASSPREFRRRFGEGSRLTVL.

The rearrangement links TRBV2 to TRBJ1-4; tentatively, D is TRBD1 (6 bases). Trimming pared 10 bases from V and 11 bases from J, leaving 20 bases between. Germline V gene lookup returns CDR1 SNHLY and CDR2 FYNNEI. This CDR3 is built from 13 residues. The CDR3 DNA sequence: TGTGCCACCAAGGAAGGGGGAATGAGGAAACTGTTTTTT. This codes for CATKEGGMRKLFF.

This clone was picked up a small number of times. This chain joins TRBV2 and TRBJ1-4; a weak D match, TRBD1 (5 bases). The CDR3 loop spans 15 amino acids. V lost 0 bases to trimming and J lost 5 bases, with 10 bases between them. CDR1 SNHLY and CDR2 FYNNEI come from the germline V gene. The CDR3 coding sequence is TGTGCCAGCAGTGAAGCCGGGACGGGGAATGAAAAACTGTTTTTT. Its translation: CASSEAGTGNEKLFF.

This clone was seen a few times. This chain joins TRBV19 and TRBJ1-5; D unclear. The CDR3 covers 12 residues. CDR1 and CDR2 from the germline V gene are LNHDA and SQIVND (reference sequence). Trimming took off 3 bases at V and 15 bases at J, with 15 bases between the two ends. CDR3 protein: CASSIPPVVWHF. CDR3 in DNA: TGTGCCAGTAGTATCCCCCCAGTTGTCTGGCATTTT. Drawing the rest from reference TRBV19 and TRBJ1-5, the complete variable domain is DGGITQSPKYLFRKEGQNVTLSCEQNLNHDAMYWYRQDPGQGLRLIYYSQIVNDFQKGDIAEGYSVSREKKESFPLTVTSAQKNPTAFYLCASSIPPVVWHFGDGTRLSIL.

V and J are TRBV5-6 and TRBJ2-7; possibly TRBD1 for D (6 bases). The V gene lost 5 bases and the J gene lost 1 base, with 13 bases spanning the gap. Germline CDR1 reads SGHDT; CDR2 reads YYEEEE. The CDR3 has 14 amino acids. As DNA, the CDR3 is TGTGCCAGCAGTAAACAGGGAGTTTCCTACGAGCAGTACTTC. It translates to CASSKQGVSYEQYF.

This chain joins TRBV6-5 and TRBJ2-7, with 11 bases that match TRBD2. CDR3 length equals 13 residues. Germline loops: CDR1 MNHEY, CDR2 SVGAGI. V dropped 6 bases and J dropped 4; count of bases not matched to a gene: 2. Written as DNA, the CDR3 is TGTGCCAGCAGAGGGACTAGCGGATACGAGCAGTACTTC. The encoded protein is CASRGTSGYEQYF.

This chain uses TRBV4-1 with TRBJ1-1; TRBD1 is a possible D gene (5 bases). Trimming pared 1 base from V and 4 bases from J, leaving 13 bases between. CDR1 MGHRA and CDR2 YSYEKL come from the germline V gene. The CDR3 is 15 amino acids. CDR3 DNA: TGCGCCAGCAGCCAAGCGCGGGGGTGGGGCACTGAAGCTTTCTTT. It codes for CASSQARGWGTEAFF.

The chain joins TRBV21-1 to TRBJ2-1; the D call in the table, TRBD1, was not verified against the DNA. TRBV21-1 is a recognized pseudogene. This CDR3 has 16 residues. The CDR3: CASSEQQGSDYNEQFF. CDR3 sequence (DNA): TGTGCCAGCAGCGAACAACAGGGGTCGGACTACAATGAGCAGTTCTTC.

This clone was counted once. The chain is built from TRBV30 and TRBJ2-6; TRBD2 might be the D (5 bases). Between the trimmed V and J ends, which lost 4 bases and 10 bases, there was a span of 5 bases. The CDR3 loop spans 10 amino acids. Germline CDR1 reads GTSNPN; CDR2 reads SVGIG (reference sequence). The CDR3 reads CAWTGNVLTF. In nucleotides, the CDR3 is TGTGCCTGGACGGGGAACGTCCTGACTTTC.

For the CDR3, the DNA is TGTGCCATCAGTGAGTCCGCAGGGAGTGATGGAAACACCATATATTTT. This translates into CAISESAGSDGNTIYF. The rearrangement links TRBV10-3 to TRBJ1-3; a possible D gene is TRBD1 (5 bases). This CDR3 contains 16 residues. Trimming shortened V by 0 bases and J by 3 bases, and 12 bases separated the two germline ends. Germline V gives CDR1 ENHRY, CDR2 SYGVKD.

This chain links TRBV5-4 with TRBJ2-7, with D perhaps TRBD2 (5 bases). Per germline, CDR1 SGHNT and CDR2 YYREEE (reference sequence). Trimming removed 5 bases from V and 0 bases from J, with 12 bases in between. The CDR3 contains 14 residues. CDR3 protein: CASSPPSGSYEQYF. CDR3 DNA: TGTGCCAGCAGTCCCCCCAGCGGCTCCTACGAGCAGTACTTC.

The chain recombines TRBV18 with TRBJ1-1; D possibly corresponds to TRBD1 (5 bases). This CDR3 is 15 amino acids long. V was pared by 3 bases and J by 1 base, with 12 bases between. Germline CDR1 and CDR2: KGHSH and LQKENI. The CDR3 loop reads CASSPSSGGNTEAFF. The CDR3, as DNA: TGTGCCAGCTCACCCTCGTCGGGGGGGAACACTGAAGCTTTCTTT. Full variable domain (remainder filled in from reference TRBV18 and TRBJ1-1): NAGVMQNPRHLVRRRGQEARLRCSPMKGHSHVYWYRQLPEEGLKFMVYLQKENIIDESGMPKERFSAEFPKEGPSILRIQQVVRGDSAAYFCASSPSSGGNTEAFFGQGTRLTVV.

The rearrangement links TRBV9 to TRBJ2-1; 10 positions match TRBD2. The CDR3 is made up of 17 amino acids. After removal of 0 bases from V and 9 bases from J, the junction contained 12 bases not matched to a gene. Germline CDR1 reads SGDLS; CDR2 reads YYNGEE. The DNA for the CDR3 is TGTGCCAGCAGCGTAGCTACGGAAGCGGGAGGGCCAGGTGAGCAGTTCTTC. Translating it yields CASSVATEAGGPGEQFF.

This chain uses TRBV14 with TRBJ1-5; 10 bases agree with TRBD1. Germline lookup yields CDR1 SGHDN and CDR2 FVKESK. The CDR3 extends over 16 amino acids. The V segment lost 0 bases and the J segment 5 bases; nucleotides outside the gene matches: 4. This CDR3 reads CASSQEGDRGYQPQHF. The CDR3 DNA sequence: TGTGCCAGCAGCCAAGAGGGGGACAGGGGCTATCAGCCCCAGCATTTT.

The chain employs TRBV7-3 and TRBJ2-1; 8 bases fit TRBD2. The germline V gene has CDR1 SGHTA and CDR2 FQGTGA. The trim removed 5 bases at V and 0 bases at J, leaving 3 bases unmatched. The CDR3 is 15 residues long. The CDR3 is CASSPTSDSYNEQFF. CDR3 coding DNA: TGTGCCAGCAGCCCGACTAGCGACTCCTACAATGAGCAGTTCTTC.

The rearrangement uses TRBV2 and TRBJ2-7; TRBD2 aligns across 8 bases. J was trimmed by 3 bases and V by 4 bases; bases with no gene match: 5. The CDR3 covers 14 residues. CDR1 SNHLY and CDR2 FYNNEI come from the germline V gene. CDR3 nucleotides: TGTGCCAGCAGTGCGCGGGAGGAACGCTACGAGCAGTACTTC. Its translation: CASSAREERYEQYF. Full variable domain (missing parts from reference TRBV2 and TRBJ2-7): EPEVTQTPSHQVTQMGQEVILRCVPISNHLYFYWYRQILGQKVEFLVSFYNNEISEKSEIFDDQFSVERPDGSNFTLKIRSTKLEDSAMYFCASSAREERYEQYFGPGTRLTVT.

This rearrangement joins TRBV5-1 to TRBJ2-1; D call uncertain. There are 13 residues in the CDR3. CDR1 is SGHRS, CDR2 YFSETQ, per germline. V gave up 0 bases and J gave up 4 bases, with 5 bases separating them. As DNA, the CDR3 is TGCGCCAGCAGCTTGGCCCGTTACAATGAGCAGTTCTTC. The encoded protein is CASSLARYNEQFF.

In this sample, this clone turned up a few times. The rearrangement joins TRBV10-1 to TRBJ2-2, with TRBD1 matching 9 bases. The CDR3 runs 17 residues. Trimming took 2 bases from V and 2 from J; bases not matched to a gene: 6. Germline V gene data show CDR1 as WNHNN and CDR2 as SYGVQD (reference sequence). This chain's CDR3 is CASSEKGTGLNTGELFF. In nucleotides, the CDR3 is TGCGCCAGCAGTGAGAAGGGGACAGGGCTTAACACCGGGGAGCTGTTTTTT.

V gene TRBV10-3 combines with J gene TRBJ2-3; 7 bases are shared with TRBD2. This CDR3 has 16 amino acids. Germline lookup yields CDR1 ENHRY and CDR2 SYGVKD. The J segment lost 6 bases and the V segment lost 4 bases, leaving 13 bases of the junction unmatched. The CDR3 loop reads CAISASLAAAGDTQYF. CDR3 nucleotide sequence: TGTGCCATCAGTGCCAGCCTAGCGGCTGCAGGTGATACGCAGTATTTT.

This clone has a single count. The chain employs TRBV5-1 and TRBJ2-1; 9 nucleotides match TRBD1. From germline, CDR1 is SGHRS and CDR2 YFSETQ. This CDR3 is built from 15 residues. V shed 3 bases and J 3 bases; nucleotides not matched to a gene: 4. DNA for the CDR3: TGCGCCAGCAGCTCGGGGACAGGGAACTACAATGAGCAGTTCTTC. Its protein is CASSSGTGNYNEQFF.

The gene calls are TRBV2 and TRBJ2-5; the match to TRBD1 covers 7 bases. Germline V lookup: CDR1 SNHLY, CDR2 FYNNEI. V dropped 7 bases and J dropped 1; count of bases not matched to a gene: 6. The CDR3 length is 14 residues. This CDR3 reads CASTIRDSQETQYF. The CDR3 region has the DNA TGTGCCAGCACCATCCGGGACAGCCAAGAGACCCAGTACTTC.

The chain carries TRBV28 and TRBJ1-2, with 9 bases lining up with TRBD1. After removal of 5 bases from V and 5 bases from J, the junction contained 6 bases not matched to a gene. This CDR3 comprises 14 residues. Germline V gene lookup returns CDR1 MDHEN and CDR2 SYDVKM. CDR3 region: CASSTLGQGYGYTF. CDR3 nucleotides: TGTGCCAGCAGTACCCTCGGACAGGGGTATGGCTACACCTTC.